These 23 T cell receptor beta chains share one sample of origin, sequenced in a study of shared clonotypes between healthy human individuals. Measured with immunoSEQ multiplex PCR; TCRdb has only the in-frame clones, and not every one. This repertoire shows some 480,000 clones, about 80% found once; its top ten account for more than 10%. The sample taken for sequencing was PBMCs. Receptor source: a woman in her thirties or forties in good health. Some clones in this sample may be carry-over from other donors' samples.

The chain has TRBV7-3 and TRBJ2-2, with TRBD1 matching over 7 bases. The CDR3 is 15 amino acids. Trimming cost V 1 base and J 4 bases; bases outside gene matches: 3. Per the germline V gene, CDR1 is SGHTA and CDR2 is FQGTGA. The CDR3 DNA follows: TGTGCCAGCAGCTTAAATTCAGGGGGCACCGGGGAGCTGTTTTTT. Translated: CASSLNSGGTGELFF. The whole variable domain, remainder taken from reference TRBV7-3 and TRBJ2-2, is GAGVSQTPSNKVTEKGKYVELRCDPISGHTALYWYRQSLGQGPEFLIYFQGTGAADDSGLPNDRFFAVRPEGSVSTLKIQRTERGDSAVYLCASSLNSGGTGELFFGEGSRLTVL.

This clone was recorded a few times. This chain joins TRBV15 and TRBJ1-2; D is ambiguous. Trimming pared 0 bases from V and 8 bases from J, leaving 13 bases between. Germline-derived CDR1 and CDR2 are LNHNV and YYDKDF (reference sequence). The CDR3 loop spans 14 amino acids. The CDR3 nucleotides read TGTGCCACCAGCAGAGATGCAGGCGCGTGGGGCTACACCTTC. Residues: CATSRDAGAWGYTF.

This sequence joins TRBV5-1 and TRBJ2-2; 9 nucleotides line up with TRBD2. Germline values: CDR1 SGHRS, CDR2 YFSETQ. The CDR3 runs 16 residues. V dropped 0 bases and J dropped 5; count of bases not matched to a gene: 5. CDR3 protein: CASSLGGLAVTGELFF. Written as DNA, the CDR3 is TGCGCCAGCAGCTTGGGGGGACTAGCTGTTACCGGGGAGCTGTTTTTT. The variable domain in full, completed from reference TRBV5-1 and TRBJ2-2, reads KAGVTQTPRYLIKTRGQQVTLSCSPISGHRSVSWYQQTPGQGLQFLFEYFSETQRNKGNFPGRFSGRQFSNSRSEMNVSTLELGDSALYLCASSLGGLAVTGELFFGEGSRLTVL.

V and J are TRBV9 and TRBJ2-1, with D maybe TRBD2 (6 bases). Trimming removed 4 bases from V and 4 bases from J, with 15 bases in between. The CDR3 sequence is 15 residues long. Germline-derived CDR1 and CDR2 are SGDLS and YYNGEE. This chain's CDR3 is CASSPWAGRYNEQFF. For the CDR3, the DNA is TGTGCCAGCAGCCCCTGGGCGGGGCGGTACAATGAGCAGTTCTTC.

The chain recombines TRBV14 with TRBJ1-2, with a tentative D call TRBD1 (6 bases). The V end lost 2 bases, the J end lost 1 base, and 8 bases lay between the germline ends. CDR1 SGHDN and CDR2 FVKESK come from the germline V gene. This CDR3 has 14 amino acids. CDR3 in amino acids: CASSQLDSNYGYTF. DNA of the CDR3: TGTGCCAGCAGCCAACTGGACAGTAACTATGGCTACACCTTC.

V and J are TRBV14 and TRBJ2-7; 7 nucleotides line up with TRBD1. Germline trimming cut 3 bases from V and 6 bases from J; bases unmatched to any gene: 8. CDR3 length equals 14 residues. Germline assignment: CDR1 SGHDN and CDR2 FVKESK. CDR3 nucleotides: TGTGCCAGCAGCCACTACAGGGGTAGGGCCGAGCAGTACTTC. It encodes CASSHYRGRAEQYF.

A word on this clone: This may stem from a read error, because a much larger clone lies one nucleotide away. Other DNA sequences in the sample encode the same CDR3. V is TRBV27 and J is TRBJ2-7, with D possibly matching TRBD2 (5 bases). The V and J ends lost 6 bases and 2 bases respectively, with 14 bases between them. The germline V gene encodes CDR1 MNHEY and CDR2 SMNVEV (reference sequence). The CDR3 contains 14 residues. The CDR3 coding sequence is TGTGCCAGCAGGGGGAGTGGGAAGGCCTACGAGCAGTACTTC. The encoded protein is CASRGSGKAYEQYF.

The chain joins TRBV29-1 to TRBJ2-5; tentative D call: TRBD2 (5 bases). Germline V gene sequence: CDR1 SQVTM, CDR2 ANQGSEA. This CDR3 is 13 amino acids long. Trimming stripped 4 bases from V and 5 bases from J, with 14 bases between. CDR3 coding DNA: TGCAGCGTTGCCTTATTTCAGCGGGAGACCCAGTACTTC. Translated: CSVALFQRETQYF.

This chain joins TRBV7-2 and TRBJ2-2; no clear D. V was cut by 3 bases and J by 8 bases, with 16 bases left in between. The CDR3 runs to 15 residues. Germline V gene lookup returns CDR1 SGHTA and CDR2 FQGNSA. The DNA of the CDR3 is TGTGCCAGCAGCTTTAGGACCAAAGGTGGGGGGGAGCTGTTTTTT. The encoded protein is CASSFRTKGGGELFF.

The chain links TRBV4-1 to TRBJ2-7, with D perhaps matching TRBD1 (6 bases). The CDR3 consists of 17 residues. Trimming cost V 2 bases and J 0 bases, with 17 bases left between them. CDR1 is MGHRA, CDR2 YSYEKL, per germline. The CDR3 DNA reads TGCGCCAGCAGCCAATTCCTCGGACAGCTTAGCTCCTACGAGCAGTACTTC. It translates to CASSQFLGQLSSYEQYF.

A remark on this clone: Given a much more abundant clone one base away, this may be a read error. This sample also contains other DNA sequences that code for the same CDR3. The V gene is TRBV28, the J gene TRBJ1-2; D remains ambiguous. The CDR3 consists of 17 residues. Germline CDR1 is MDHEN and CDR2 is SYDVKM. V lost 6 bases, J lost 2 bases, and 22 bases lay in between. CDR3 protein: CASSFRNLGLGNYGYTF. The CDR3 DNA follows: TGTGCCAGCAGCTTCCGAAACCTTGGTTTGGGGAACTATGGCTACACCTTC.

Concerning this clone: In the same sample, other DNA sequences code for this CDR3. The V gene is TRBV28, the J gene TRBJ1-1; D is undetermined. This CDR3 contains 12 residues. Germline CDR1 MDHEN, CDR2 SYDVKM. V was cut by 8 bases and J by 1 base, with 8 bases left in between. The CDR3, as DNA: TGTGCCAGCTACGGACCGAACACTGAAGCTTTCTTT. Protein: CASYGPNTEAFF.

The rearrangement uses TRBV28 and TRBJ2-1; 9 bases map to TRBD2. The CDR3 has 15 residues. Germline CDR1 MDHEN, CDR2 SYDVKM. V trimming: 3 bases; J trimming: 5 bases; junction bases outside the gene matches: 5. CDR3 DNA sequence: TGTGCCAGCAGTTTTTGGACTAGCGTCCACAATGAGCAGTTCTTC. Residues: CASSFWTSVHNEQFF.

Only one count was recorded for this clone. This chain joins TRBV7-2 and TRBJ1-2; D ambiguous. This CDR3 comprises 13 residues. V was trimmed by 5 bases and J by 4 bases, leaving 11 bases between them. Germline V gene lookup returns CDR1 SGHTA and CDR2 FQGNSA. CDR3 in amino acids: CASSRVVAYGYTF. CDR3 bases: TGTGCCAGCAGCCGCGTCGTCGCCTATGGCTACACCTTC.

As DNA, the CDR3 is TGTGCCAGCAGCCCCGGGACTAACTACAATGAGCAGTTCTTC. It encodes CASSPGTNYNEQFF. The chain carries TRBV6-6 and TRBJ2-1; TRBD2 matches at 7 bases. V was clipped by 6 bases and J by 3 bases; unmatched bases: 5. The CDR3 extends over 14 amino acids. CDR1 is MNHNY and CDR2 is SVGAGI in the germline V gene (reference sequence).

The rearrangement joins TRBV7-9 to TRBJ1-2; 8 positions match TRBD1. V lost 2 bases, J lost 7 bases, and 6 bases stayed unmatched. Looked up from germline, CDR1 is SEHNR and CDR2 is FQNEAQ (reference sequence). There are 14 residues in the CDR3. The CDR3 here is CASSLSQGAGGYTF. As DNA, the CDR3 is TGTGCCAGCAGCTTATCCCAGGGGGCTGGTGGCTACACCTTC. Full variable domain (outside the CDR3, taken from reference TRBV7-9 and TRBJ1-2): DTGVSQNPRHKITKRGQNVTFRCDPISEHNRLYWYRQTLGQGPEFLTYFQNEAQLEKSRLLSDRFSAERPKGSFSTLEIQRTEQGDSAMYLCASSLSQGAGGYTFGSGTRLTVV.

The gene calls are TRBV9 and TRBJ2-1, with D tentatively TRBD1 (5 bases). The CDR3 consists of 14 residues. The V gene lost 0 bases and the J gene lost 8 bases, with 12 bases spanning the gap. Germline V CDR1 and CDR2: SGDLS, YYNGEE. The CDR3: CASSVGGRVYEQFF. Here the CDR3 DNA reads TGTGCCAGCAGCGTAGGGGGCCGGGTCTATGAGCAGTTCTTC. The full variable domain, its missing parts supplied by reference TRBV9 and TRBJ2-1, is DSGVTQTPKHLITATGQRVTLRCSPRSGDLSVYWYQQSLDQGLQFLIQYYNGEERAKGNILERFSAQQFPDLHSELNLSSLELGDSALYFCASSVGGRVYEQFFGPGTRLTVL.

The chain employs TRBV29-1 and TRBJ2-1; 10 nucleotides agree with TRBD2. With V trimmed by 3 bases and J by 12 bases, 11 bases remained unmatched. Germline assignment: CDR1 SQVTM and CDR2 ANQGSEA. The length of the CDR3 is 14 residues. The CDR3 DNA is TGCAGCGTTGATGGGTCAGTAGCGGGAGGTCGGCAGTTCTTC. Translating gives CSVDGSVAGGRQFF.

V gene TRBV5-8 combines with J gene TRBJ2-7; 11 bases align to TRBD1. The germline CDR1 and CDR2 sequences are SGHTS and YDEGEE. This CDR3 region has 14 residues. Trimming took 0 bases from V and 6 from J; bases not matched to a gene: 2. The CDR3 DNA sequence: TGTGCCAGCAGCTTGGCCGGGACAGGGGGCGAGCAGTACTTC. Its protein product is CASSLAGTGGEQYF.

The V call is TRBV4-1, the J call TRBJ1-6; a weak D match, TRBD1 (5 bases). This CDR3 is built from 17 residues. Per the germline V gene, CDR1 is MGHRA and CDR2 is YSYEKL. Trimming pared 3 bases from V and 7 bases from J, leaving 19 bases between. The chain's CDR3 is CASSHTARGVGNSPLHF. CDR3 in DNA: TGCGCCAGCAGCCACACGGCCCGAGGGGTTGGGAATTCACCCCTCCACTTT.

This chain joins TRBV28 and TRBJ2-4, with TRBD2 identical over 11 bases. Germline lookup yields CDR1 MDHEN and CDR2 SYDVKM. The length of the CDR3 is 18 residues. The junction had 15 bases not matched to a gene; V was cut back by 3 bases and J by 8 bases. The CDR3 spells CASSFWLAGGPERYIQYF. The CDR3 bases are TGTGCCAGCAGTTTCTGGCTAGCGGGAGGCCCGGAACGTTACATTCAGTACTTC.

The V gene is TRBV2, the J gene TRBJ1-2, with D maybe TRBD1 (5 bases). The CDR3 covers 16 residues. Per the germline V gene, CDR1 is SNHLY and CDR2 is FYNNEI. V gave up 2 bases and J gave up 2 bases, with 15 bases separating them. CDR3 bases: TGTGCCAGCAGTGAATGGGGCAGGGTGGGGAACTATGGCTACACCTTC. Protein: CASSEWGRVGNYGYTF.

The genes are TRBV7-2 and TRBJ2-7; D is perhaps TRBD2 (6 bases). The V gene's germline CDR1 is SGHTA and CDR2 FQGNSA. V was trimmed by 5 bases and J by 3 bases, leaving 14 bases between them. The CDR3 is made up of 14 amino acids. The CDR3 sequence: CASSLGGAGYEQYF. The CDR3 DNA reads as TGTGCCAGCAGCCTTGGAGGGGCGGGCTACGAGCAGTACTTC.